The source of this T cell receptor beta chain is a study of cytomegalovirus exposure and HLA in healthy donors. Study-level background: A preliminary data release comprised roughly 80 million unique TCRs obtained from HLA-typed donors. Study-wide findings and caveats: Association with HLA alleles at 0.05 false discovery rate was found for 15,000 or so TCR beta sequences in a later analysis. CMV serostatus was the sole immune exposure information available.

Primers included in the PCR were 60 Vbeta and 13 Jbeta primers. Assay: immunoSEQ multiplex PCR; the TCRdb copy retains only in-frame clones and omits some. The sample includes about 180,000 clones, 75% to 85% of them seen just once. A remark on this clone: Its antigen is unidentified.

CDR1 KGHSH and CDR2 LQKENI come from the germline V gene. The CDR3 runs 18 residues. V lost 1 base, J lost 2 bases, and 9 bases stayed unmatched. The specimen was PBMCs. This TCR was recovered from a woman aged 55 to 70 in good health and CMV-seropositive. This chain joins TRBV18 and TRBJ1-4, with 8 positions matching TRBD1. CDR3 protein: CASSPRGQGGTTNEKLFF. CDR3 nucleotide sequence: TGTGCCAGCTCACCACGCGGACAGGGTGGGACGACTAATGAAAAACTGTTTTTT. The variable domain in full, completed from reference TRBV18 and TRBJ1-4, reads NAGVMQNPRHLVRRRGQEARLRCSPMKGHSHVYWYRQLPEEGLKFMVYLQKENIIDESGMPKERFSAEFPKEGPSILRIQQVVRGDSAAYFCASSPRGQGGTTNEKLFFGSGTQLSVL.